Shown below are 10 T cell receptor beta chains from a single sample sequenced in a study of cytomegalovirus exposure and HLA in healthy donors (dated by TCRdb to the late 2010s). Receptor libraries were prepared by the immunoSEQ multiplex PCR assay. A mixture of 60 forward primers for TCR Vbeta segments and 13 reverse primers for TCR Jbeta segments was used in the multiplex PCR. Imported from immuneACCESS, the table was reduced by TCRdb to in-frame sequences with V and J called. These copies leave out some clones; in studies compared against another copy, an unresolved V gene accounts for under half, and the cause of the remainder is not known. In all, the sample holds approximately 130,000 clones, and around 77% of those were seen once. Jointly, the top ten make up around 1.2% of the sample. Sequencing used PBMCs. Receptors originate from a man aged 50 to 59 in good health and CMV-seronegative.

This chain connects TRBV5-4 to TRBJ1-4; 7 bases map to TRBD1. This CDR3 has 15 residues. V lost 5 bases to trimming and J lost 4 bases; unmatched junction nucleotides: 8. The germline CDR1 and CDR2 sequences are SGHNT and YYREEE (reference sequence). The CDR3 nucleotides are TGTGCCAGCAGTCTCCCGGGACAGCATAATGAAAAACTGTTTTTT. It translates to CASSLPGQHNEKLFF.

This clone has only a few counts. This rearrangement joins TRBV5-1 to TRBJ2-7, with a tentative D call TRBD1 (6 bases). The CDR3 sequence is 14 residues long. CDR1 SGHRS and CDR2 YFSETQ come from the germline V gene. V lost 6 bases, J lost 1 base, and 14 bases lay in between. CDR3 in DNA: TGCGCCAGCAAGGACAGTTTAGGGTCCTACGAGCAGTACTTC. It codes for CASKDSLGSYEQYF.

CDR3 in DNA: TGTGCCAGCACAACAGGGACCGGGGAGCTGTTTTTT. This translates into CASTTGTGELFF. The genes are TRBV18 and TRBJ2-2; tentatively, D is TRBD1 (6 bases). Trimming shortened V by 8 bases and J by 5 bases, and 9 bases separated the two germline ends. Germline CDR1 KGHSH, CDR2 LQKENI. The CDR3 sequence is 12 residues long.

The chain combines TRBV2 with TRBJ2-1, with D possibly matching TRBD2 (5 bases). The V gene lost 9 bases and the J gene lost 3 bases, with 15 bases spanning the gap. The CDR3 has 14 residues. The germline CDR1 and CDR2 sequences are SNHLY and FYNNEI. CDR3 nucleotides: TGTGCCAGTCTTAGCGCAAACAACTACAATGAGCAGTTCTTC. Its translation is CASLSANNYNEQFF.

The CDR3 bases are TGCAGCGTTGAGTCAGGGGGGAACTATGGCTACACCTTC. Residues: CSVESGGNYGYTF. The J gene is TRBJ1-2, the V gene TRBV29-1; TRBD1 agrees at 7 bases. Germline values: CDR1 SQVTM, CDR2 ANQGSEA. The trim removed 3 bases at V and 2 bases at J, leaving 3 bases unmatched. This CDR3 spans 13 amino acids.

This clone was seen more than once but under ten times. The gene calls are TRBV30 and TRBJ2-2; the match to TRBD2 covers 11 bases. The V and J ends lost 5 bases and 5 bases, in that order; junction bases with no gene match: 4. Germline-derived CDR1 and CDR2 are GTSNPN and SVGIG (reference sequence). The CDR3 is 14 amino acids. The CDR3 DNA reads TGTGCCTGGGAACTAGCGGGAGCGACCGGGGAGCTGTTTTTT. This encodes CAWELAGATGELFF.

The V call is TRBV5-1, the J call TRBJ1-1, with D possibly matching TRBD1 (6 bases). The V and J ends lost 4 bases and 0 bases respectively, with 10 bases between them. The length of the CDR3 is 14 residues. Looked up from germline, CDR1 is SGHRS and CDR2 is YFSETQ. The CDR3: CASSPDSLNTEAFF. CDR3 DNA: TGCGCCAGCAGCCCGGACAGTTTGAACACTGAAGCTTTCTTT.

This rearrangement joins TRBV7-9 to TRBJ2-7, with D possibly TRBD1 on 6 matching bases. The CDR3 contains 15 residues. Germline V gives CDR1 SEHNR, CDR2 FQNEAQ (reference sequence). Trimming took 3 bases from V and 3 from J, leaving 15 bases between them. The DNA for the CDR3 is TGTGCCAGCAGCTTTTTTCAGGACAGCGGCTACGAGCAGTACTTC. The encoded protein is CASSFFQDSGYEQYF.

The chain is built from TRBV2 and TRBJ2-5; 8 bases map to TRBD2. Germline CDR1 and CDR2: SNHLY and FYNNEI. Trimming at V came to 6 bases and at J to 5 bases, leaving 8 bases not matched to a gene. The CDR3 extends over 14 amino acids. DNA of the CDR3: TGTGCCAGCAGCACTAGCGGATCTTATGAGACCCAGTACTTC. Its translation: CASSTSGSYETQYF.

V is TRBV19 and J is TRBJ1-5; weak D call: TRBD1 (6 bases). The germline CDR1 and CDR2 sequences are LNHDA and SQIVND (reference sequence). The V end was cut by 1 base, the J end by 0 bases, with 22 bases between. The CDR3 loop spans 20 amino acids. The CDR3 reads CASSIGRLGRQASSNQPQHF. CDR3 DNA sequence: TGTGCCAGTAGTATAGGGAGGTTAGGCAGACAGGCAAGTAGCAATCAGCCCCAGCATTTT.